A single sample is the source of the 32 T cell receptor beta chains below, sequenced in a study of blood T cells in healthy people across ages. A second PCR, run for about 6 to 11 cycles, used a sample-barcoded 5' primer plus a J-beta primer mix. TCRdb called the 5' RACE reads again in MiXCR, with one record for every CDR3 protein. The sample lists 1.5 million to 2 million distinct CDR3 sequences, around half seen once, with more than 2% in the top ten. Sequencing used blood. These receptors were collected from a woman aged 40 to 50 in good health.

The sample holds a few counts of this clonotype. The chain employs TRBV4-1 and TRBJ2-3; D possibly matches TRBD1 or TRBD2 (5 bases each). The germline V and J ends were trimmed by 0 bases and 0 bases, with 16 bases remaining between them. CDR1 and CDR2 from the germline V gene are MGHRA and YSYEKL. The CDR3 is made up of 18 amino acids. This CDR3 reads CASSQEFKGRSSTDTQYF. Here the CDR3 DNA reads TGCGCCAGCAGCCAAGAATTTAAGGGACGCTCTAGCACAGATACGCAGTATTTT.

V is TRBV7-2 and J is TRBJ2-5, with TRBD1 as a possible D gene (6 bases). The germline V gene encodes CDR1 SGHTA and CDR2 FQGNSA. V shed 5 bases and J shed 5 bases, with 12 bases lying between them. The CDR3 is 13 amino acids. DNA for the CDR3: TGTGCCAGCAGCGACGGACAGAGGGAGACCCAGTACTTC. Its protein is CASSDGQRETQYF.

The rearrangement links TRBV11-2 to TRBJ2-7; either TRBD1 or TRBD2 may fit D (5 bases each). The CDR3 spans 17 residues. Germline V gene lookup returns CDR1 SGHAT and CDR2 FQNNGV. The V end lost 1 base, the J end lost 0 bases, and 16 bases lay between the germline ends. As DNA, the CDR3 is TGTGCCAGCAGCTTAGTCTTCCAGGGTGGAGGCTCCTACGAGCAGTACTTC. Translated, it gives CASSLVFQGGGSYEQYF.

The V and J genes are TRBV7-9 and TRBJ2-1, with D tentatively TRBD1 (6 bases). Germline CDR1 and CDR2: SEHNR and FQNEAQ (reference sequence). Trimming took off 8 bases at V and 6 bases at J, with 20 bases between the two ends. The CDR3 runs to 15 residues. CDR3: CASRGTGTSINEQFF. The CDR3 nucleotides read TGTGCCAGCCGAGGAACCGGGACATCGATCAATGAGCAGTTCTTC.

The gene calls are TRBV29-1 and TRBJ2-1; 8 bases agree with TRBD1. CDR1 SQVTM and CDR2 ANQGSEA come from the germline V gene. CDR3 length equals 16 residues. The V segment lost 1 base and the J segment 2 bases; nucleotides outside the gene matches: 7. CDR3 in DNA: TGCAGCGTTGAAGGCAGACAGGGGCAAGCCTACAATGAGCAGTTCTTC. The encoded protein is CSVEGRQGQAYNEQFF.

The chain joins TRBV9 to TRBJ1-4, with a possible D match to TRBD1 (5 bases). The CDR3 loop spans 14 amino acids. The germline CDR1 and CDR2 sequences are SGDLS and YYNGEE. The V end was cut by 4 bases, the J end by 5 bases, with 12 bases between. The CDR3 sequence: CASSPGGGNEKLFF. The CDR3 bases are TGTGCCAGCAGCCCTGGGGGGGGAAATGAAAAACTGTTTTTT.

The genes are TRBV28 and TRBJ2-3; D unclear. V was cut by 5 bases and J by 5 bases, with 14 bases left in between. The length of the CDR3 is 14 residues. Germline V gives CDR1 MDHEN, CDR2 SYDVKM. CDR3 amino acids: CASSGWGSGDTQYF. DNA of the CDR3: TGTGCCAGCAGTGGTTGGGGATCTGGAGATACGCAGTATTTT. Supplemented by reference TRBV28 and TRBJ2-3, the full variable domain reads DVKVTQSSRYLVKRTGEKVFLECVQDMDHENMFWYRQDPGLGLRLIYFSYDVKMKEKGDIPEGYSVSREKKERFSLILESASTNQTSMYLCASSGWGSGDTQYFGPGTRLTVL.

The genes are TRBV28 and TRBJ1-2; perhaps TRBD1 as D (5 bases). The CDR3 consists of 15 residues. V dropped 5 bases and J dropped 3 bases, with 16 bases sitting between them. Per the germline V gene, CDR1 is MDHEN and CDR2 is SYDVKM. CDR3 DNA sequence: TGTGCCAGCAGTGCCCGCGGCCCCAGGGACTATGGCTACACCTTC. Amino acids: CASSARGPRDYGYTF.

This clonotype turned up a few times. The chain couples TRBV5-5 to TRBJ1-1; D possibly corresponds to TRBD1 (5 bases). The V end was cut by 4 bases, the J end by 7 bases, with 17 bases between. The germline CDR1 and CDR2 sequences are SGHKS and YYEKEE (reference sequence). This CDR3 comprises 14 residues. In nucleotides, the CDR3 is TGTGCCAGCAGCCCACAGGTTCTCTTGGATGAAGCTTTCTTT. Translating gives CASSPQVLLDEAFF.

The J gene is TRBJ2-5, the V gene TRBV28; D is ambiguous. The length of the CDR3 is 16 residues. Trimming cost V 1 base and J 1 base, with 13 bases left between them. Germline CDR1 reads MDHEN; CDR2 reads SYDVKM. CDR3 loop: CASSLFRAAGQETQYF. The CDR3 nucleotides are TGTGCCAGCAGTTTATTTAGGGCGGCAGGCCAAGAGACCCAGTACTTC.

The genes are TRBV6-5 and TRBJ2-3; 8 positions match TRBD2. The CDR3 length is 19 residues. Germline CDR1 and CDR2: MNHEY and SVGAGI. Unmatched junction bases numbered 17, after V lost 2 bases and J lost 4 bases. The CDR3 coding sequence is TGTGCCAGCAGTTACGGCTTTATCCCCAGCGGGGGTGTTGCAGATACGCAGTATTTT. Residues: CASSYGFIPSGGVADTQYF.

The chain combines TRBV27 with TRBJ2-1; a weak D match, TRBD2 (6 bases). Trimming took off 8 bases at V and 5 bases at J, with 16 bases between the two ends. CDR3 size: 14 residues. Germline CDR1 is MNHEY and CDR2 is SMNVEV (reference sequence). CDR3: CASRAGLSNNEQFF. The CDR3 nucleotides are TGTGCCAGCCGGGCGGGGCTGTCAAACAATGAGCAGTTCTTC.

The V and J genes are TRBV24-1 and TRBJ2-1; 10 bases are shared with TRBD1. Germline lookup yields CDR1 KGHDR and CDR2 SFDVKD. The CDR3 is 16 amino acids. The V segment lost 3 bases and the J segment 7 bases; nucleotides outside the gene matches: 8. CDR3 nucleotides: TGTGCCACCAGTGATCCCCGGACAGGGGGTCTTAATGAGCAGTTCTTC. Amino acids: CATSDPRTGGLNEQFF.

This clonotype appeared a few times. This chain connects TRBV12-3 or TRBV12-4 to TRBJ2-1, with TRBD2 identical over 10 bases. J was trimmed by 8 bases and V by 6 bases; bases with no gene match: 13. The CDR3 runs to 16 residues. The chain's CDR3 is CASSQLLAGSWDEQFF. CDR3 DNA sequence: TGTGCCAGCAGCCAACTACTAGCGGGGTCTTGGGATGAGCAGTTCTTC.

The rearrangement joins TRBV7-2 to TRBJ2-3; D remains ambiguous. The CDR3 has 14 amino acids. The germline V gene encodes CDR1 SGHTA and CDR2 FQGNSA. V was pared by 4 bases and J by 4 bases, with 12 bases between. In DNA form, the CDR3 reads TGTGCCAGCAGCTCCTCCTACGCCGCAGATACGCAGTATTTT. It codes for CASSSSYAADTQYF.

Details on this clonotype: A much larger clonotype is one base distant, so this may be a read error. The rearrangement links TRBV28 to TRBJ2-4; 7 positions agree with TRBD2. The J call may be incorrect, as the DNA end agrees better with TRBJ2-5. The CDR3 contains 15 residues. Per germline, CDR1 MDHEN and CDR2 SYDVKM. CDR3 in amino acids: CASSLLAEDQETQYF. CDR3 sequence (DNA): TGTGCCAGCAGTTTACTAGCGGAGGACCAAGAGACCCAGTACTTC.

The chain has TRBV20-1 and TRBJ2-3; TRBD1 might be the D (6 bases). This CDR3 region has 14 residues. The germline V gene encodes CDR1 DFQATT and CDR2 SNEGSKA (reference sequence). V lost 7 bases, J lost 1 base, and 15 bases lay in between. CDR3: CSVGEQGGTDTQYF. CDR3 bases: TGCAGTGTAGGGGAACAGGGAGGCACAGATACGCAGTATTTT.

This chain uses TRBV4-3 with TRBJ2-1; tentative D call: TRBD2 (6 bases). Germline lookup yields CDR1 LGHNA and CDR2 YSLEER. The CDR3 totals 15 residues. V lost 2 bases to trimming and J lost 2 bases, with 10 bases between them. The CDR3 sequence is CASSQKGLAYNEQFF. In DNA, the CDR3 is TGCGCCAGCAGCCAAAAGGGACTGGCCTACAATGAGCAGTTCTTC.

This chain joins TRBV20-1 and TRBJ2-1; 9 bases are shared with TRBD1. CDR1 and CDR2 from the germline V gene are DFQATT and SNEGSKA (reference sequence). CDR3 length: 16 residues. V gave up 2 bases and J gave up 5 bases; unmatched junction bases: 10. The CDR3 nucleotides are TGCAGTGCTAGAAACCGAGGGACAGGGTTCCACAATGAGCAGTTCTTC. Translation: CSARNRGTGFHNEQFF.

The chain carries TRBV2 and TRBJ2-1; 7 bases fit TRBD1. Trimming removed 9 bases from V and 8 bases from J; junction bases left unmatched: 10. Per the germline V gene, CDR1 is SNHLY and CDR2 is FYNNEI. The CDR3 runs 13 residues. CDR3 coding DNA: TGTGCCAGAAAGACAGGGTTGGCCGATGAGCAGTTCTTC. Encoded protein: CARKTGLADEQFF.

The J gene is TRBJ2-3, the V gene TRBV29-1, with D hard to call. Trimming cost V 2 bases and J 0 bases, with 15 bases left between them. This CDR3 region has 16 residues. Germline assignment: CDR1 SQVTM and CDR2 ANQGSEA. In nucleotides, the CDR3 is TGCAGCGTTGAAAGTTTCGGGCTTTCTAGCACAGATACGCAGTATTTT. Translating gives CSVESFGLSSTDTQYF.

The table lists this clonotype with a few counts. The J gene is TRBJ1-6, the V gene TRBV27, with 8 bases that match TRBD1. The V segment lost 4 bases and the J segment 7 bases; nucleotides outside the gene matches: 6. Germline lookup yields CDR1 MNHEY and CDR2 SMNVEV (reference sequence). The CDR3 has 15 residues. The chain's CDR3 is CASSYGQGGNSPLHF. In DNA form, the CDR3 reads TGTGCCAGCAGTTACGGACAGGGAGGGAATTCACCCCTCCACTTT.

This chain links TRBV6-5 with TRBJ2-5, with 8 positions matching TRBD2. The CDR3 is made up of 16 amino acids. Germline loops: CDR1 MNHEY, CDR2 SVGAGI. Trimming cost V 10 bases and J 2 bases; bases outside gene matches: 15. Written as DNA, the CDR3 is TGTGCCACCAACCGGGGGCTTAGCGGGGTACAAGAGACCCAGTACTTC. It yields the protein CATNRGLSGVQETQYF.

The CDR3 here is CATSSTGSGSPLHF. DNA for the CDR3: TGTGCCACCAGCAGTACAGGCTCGGGTTCACCCCTCCACTTT. This chain joins TRBV15 and TRBJ1-6; TRBD1 might be the D (5 bases). Trimming removed 3 bases at V and 9 bases at J, with 12 bases between. CDR1 LNHNV and CDR2 YYDKDF come from the germline V gene (reference sequence). The CDR3 is made up of 14 amino acids.

This clonotype was found a few times. J is TRBJ2-3 and V is TRBV5-1; 7 bases are a match to TRBD1. From germline, CDR1 is SGHRS and CDR2 YFSETQ. CDR3 length: 17 amino acids. The V segment lost 0 bases and the J segment 0 bases; nucleotides outside the gene matches: 7. The CDR3 region is CASSLGQGISSTDTQYF. Here the CDR3 DNA reads TGCGCCAGCAGCTTGGGACAGGGAATCTCTAGCACAGATACGCAGTATTTT.

The V and J genes are TRBV6-2 or TRBV6-3 and TRBJ2-7; D uncertain. The V gene lost 10 bases and the J gene lost 0 bases, with 10 bases spanning the gap. The germline gives CDR1 MNHEY, CDR2 SVGEGT. The CDR3 is 12 residues long. The CDR3 protein is CATYTSSYEQYF. CDR3 nucleotide sequence: TGTGCCACCTACACGAGCTCCTACGAGCAGTACTTC.

Details on this clonotype: Compared with germline, one end of the junction differs, possibly owing to a read error. V gene TRBV6-5 combines with J gene TRBJ1-2; D unclear. CDR1 is MNHEY, CDR2 SVGAGI, per germline. CDR3 length: 11 amino acids. The CDR3 is CTSRGVGGYTF. In DNA form, the CDR3 reads TGTACCAGCAGAGGCGTTGGTGGCTACACCTTC.

The chain couples TRBV7-2 to TRBJ1-5; D call uncertain. Germline V CDR1 and CDR2: SGHTA, FQGNSA. V was pared by 5 bases and J by 5 bases, with 7 bases between. The CDR3 consists of 12 residues. The CDR3: CASSTAHQPQHF. For the CDR3, the DNA is TGTGCCAGCAGCACCGCACATCAGCCCCAGCATTTT. Together with reference TRBV7-2 and TRBJ1-5, the CDR3 gives the full variable domain: GAGVSQSPSNKVTEKGKDVELRCDPISGHTALYWYRQSLGQGLEFLIYFQGNSAPDKSGLPSDRFSAERTGGSVSTLTIQRTQQEDSAVYLCASSTAHQPQHFGDGTRLSIL.

This chain connects TRBV28 to TRBJ2-7, with D uncertain. The V gene lost 7 bases and the J gene lost 0 bases, with 13 bases spanning the gap. CDR1 and CDR2 from the germline V gene are MDHEN and SYDVKM. CDR3 length: 14 residues. The CDR3 region is CASTFGYASYEQYF. CDR3 bases: TGTGCCAGCACATTTGGCTATGCCTCCTACGAGCAGTACTTC.

This clonotype came up once. This sequence joins TRBV28 and TRBJ2-5, with TRBD1 identical over 7 bases. The V gene end was trimmed by 9 bases and the J gene end by 4 bases; junction bases not matched to a gene: 11. Germline V CDR1 and CDR2: MDHEN, SYDVKM. This CDR3 contains 14 residues. CDR3 in amino acids: CASEATGPGETQYF. CDR3 nucleotides: TGTGCCAGTGAAGCGACAGGGCCCGGAGAGACCCAGTACTTC.

The rearrangement joins TRBV4-3 to TRBJ1-5; 9 bases align to TRBD1. The CDR3 contains 16 residues. The V and J ends lost 3 bases and 4 bases, in that order; junction bases with no gene match: 7. Germline V gene lookup returns CDR1 LGHNA and CDR2 YSLEER. The CDR3 bases are TGCGCCAGCAGCCAGGGGACAGGGACAAGAAATCAGCCCCAGCATTTT. This codes for CASSQGTGTRNQPQHF.

The gene calls are TRBV2 and TRBJ2-4; 13 bases match TRBD2. The trim removed 2 bases at V and 2 bases at J, leaving 3 bases unmatched. Germline V gene data show CDR1 as SNHLY and CDR2 as FYNNEI. The CDR3 is 17 residues long. The CDR3: CASSEQTSGGSKNIQYF. The CDR3 DNA sequence: TGTGCCAGCAGTGAACAGACTAGCGGGGGGTCCAAAAACATTCAGTACTTC.